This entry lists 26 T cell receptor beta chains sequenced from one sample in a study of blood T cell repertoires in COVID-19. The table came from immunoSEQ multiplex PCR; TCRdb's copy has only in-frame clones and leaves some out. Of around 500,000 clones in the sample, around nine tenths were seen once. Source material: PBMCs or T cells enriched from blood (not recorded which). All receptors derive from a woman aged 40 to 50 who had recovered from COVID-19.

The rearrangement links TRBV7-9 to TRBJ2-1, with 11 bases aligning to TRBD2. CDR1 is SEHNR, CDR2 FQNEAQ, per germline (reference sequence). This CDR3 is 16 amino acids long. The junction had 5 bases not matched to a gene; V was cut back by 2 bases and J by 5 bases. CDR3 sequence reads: CASSLTLAGVNNEQFF. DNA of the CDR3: TGTGCCAGCAGCTTAACACTAGCGGGAGTAAACAATGAGCAGTTCTTC.

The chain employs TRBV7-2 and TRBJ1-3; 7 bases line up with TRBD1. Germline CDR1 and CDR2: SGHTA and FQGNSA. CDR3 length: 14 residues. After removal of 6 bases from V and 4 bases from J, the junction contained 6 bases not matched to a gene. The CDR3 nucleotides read TGTGCCAGCAGGGTTGGGACAGAAGGAAACACCATATATTTT. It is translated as CASRVGTEGNTIYF.

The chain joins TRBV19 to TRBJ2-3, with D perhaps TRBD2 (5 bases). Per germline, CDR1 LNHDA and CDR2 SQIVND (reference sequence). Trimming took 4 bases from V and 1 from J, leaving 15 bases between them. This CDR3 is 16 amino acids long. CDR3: CASSKRPGSGTDTQYF. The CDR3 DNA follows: TGTGCCAGTAGTAAACGACCGGGGTCAGGCACAGATACGCAGTATTTT.

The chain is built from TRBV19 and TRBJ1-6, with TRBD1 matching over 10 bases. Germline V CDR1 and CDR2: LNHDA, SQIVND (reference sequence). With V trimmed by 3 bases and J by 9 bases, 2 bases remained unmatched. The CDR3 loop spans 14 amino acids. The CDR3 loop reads CASSMRDRGSPLHF. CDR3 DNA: TGTGCCAGTAGTATGAGGGACAGGGGTTCACCCCTCCACTTT.

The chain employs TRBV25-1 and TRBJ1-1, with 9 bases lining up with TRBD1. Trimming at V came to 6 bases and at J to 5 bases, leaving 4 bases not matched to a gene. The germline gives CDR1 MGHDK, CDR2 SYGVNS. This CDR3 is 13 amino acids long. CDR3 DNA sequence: TGTGCCAGCAGAACAGGGGGCGGGACTGAAGCTTTCTTT. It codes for CASRTGGGTEAFF.

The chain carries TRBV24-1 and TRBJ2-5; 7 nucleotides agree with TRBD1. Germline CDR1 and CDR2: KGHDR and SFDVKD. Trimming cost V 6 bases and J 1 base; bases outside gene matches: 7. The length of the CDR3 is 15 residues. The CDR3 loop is CATSPSTGTQETQYF. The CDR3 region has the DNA TGTGCCACCAGTCCCTCGACAGGGACCCAAGAGACCCAGTACTTC.

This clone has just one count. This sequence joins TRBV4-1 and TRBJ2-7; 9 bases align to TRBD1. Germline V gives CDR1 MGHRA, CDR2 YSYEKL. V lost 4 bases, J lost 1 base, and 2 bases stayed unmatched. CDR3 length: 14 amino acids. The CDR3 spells CASSPDRGSYEQYF. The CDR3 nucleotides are TGCGCCAGCAGCCCGGACAGGGGATCCTACGAGCAGTACTTC.

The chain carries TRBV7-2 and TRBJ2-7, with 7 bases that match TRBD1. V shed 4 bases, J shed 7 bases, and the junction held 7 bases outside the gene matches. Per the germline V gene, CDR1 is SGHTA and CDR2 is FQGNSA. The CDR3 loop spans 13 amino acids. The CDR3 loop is CASSSDRQGEQYF. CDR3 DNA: TGTGCCAGCAGCTCGGACAGGCAAGGTGAGCAGTACTTC.

The CDR3 region has the DNA TGTGCCAGCAGCTTATCGGGCGGGAGTGGCTACGAGCAGTACTTC. It yields the protein CASSLSGGSGYEQYF. The chain links TRBV7-2 to TRBJ2-7, with TRBD2 identical over 7 bases. Trimming removed 2 bases from V and 3 bases from J; junction bases left unmatched: 7. This CDR3 is 15 amino acids long. The V gene's germline CDR1 is SGHTA and CDR2 FQGNSA.

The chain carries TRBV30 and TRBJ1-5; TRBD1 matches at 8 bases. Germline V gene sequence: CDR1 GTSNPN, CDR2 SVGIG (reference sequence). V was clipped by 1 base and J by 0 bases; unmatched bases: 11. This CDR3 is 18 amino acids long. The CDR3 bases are TGTGCCTGGAGTGCGATAAGGACAGGGTATTATAGCAATCAGCCCCAGCATTTT. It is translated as CAWSAIRTGYYSNQPQHF.

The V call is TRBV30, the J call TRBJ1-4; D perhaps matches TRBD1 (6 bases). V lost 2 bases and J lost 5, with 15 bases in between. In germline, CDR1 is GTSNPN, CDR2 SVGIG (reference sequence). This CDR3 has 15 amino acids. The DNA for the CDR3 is TGTGCCTGGAGTCTAGGGGGGGGCCTAAATGAAAAACTGTTTTTT. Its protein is CAWSLGGGLNEKLFF.

In nucleotides, the CDR3 is TGTGCCAGCAGCCCACGGCATGGGGCTAATGGCTACACCTTC. Translation: CASSPRHGANGYTF. The chain carries TRBV7-2 and TRBJ1-2, with D maybe TRBD1 (5 bases). This CDR3 is 14 amino acids long. Germline CDR1 is SGHTA and CDR2 is FQGNSA. V gave up 5 bases and J gave up 6 bases, with 16 bases separating them.

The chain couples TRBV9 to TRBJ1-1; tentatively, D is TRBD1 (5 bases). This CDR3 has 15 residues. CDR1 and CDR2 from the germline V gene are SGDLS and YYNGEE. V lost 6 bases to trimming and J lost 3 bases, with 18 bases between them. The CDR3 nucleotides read TGTGCCAGCACCCCGGCAGGGCGGAAGGACACTGAAGCTTTCTTT. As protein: CASTPAGRKDTEAFF.

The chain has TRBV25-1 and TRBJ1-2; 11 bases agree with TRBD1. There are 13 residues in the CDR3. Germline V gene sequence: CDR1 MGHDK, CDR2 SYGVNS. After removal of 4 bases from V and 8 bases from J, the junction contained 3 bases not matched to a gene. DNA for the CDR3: TGTGCCAGCAGTGTGGGACAGGGGGTAGGCTACACCTTC. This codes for CASSVGQGVGYTF.

The chain's CDR3 is CASSFGGGYSYEQYF. For the CDR3, the DNA is TGTGCCAGCAGCTTTGGGGGCGGCTACTCCTACGAGCAGTACTTC. The chain joins TRBV7-2 to TRBJ2-7; tentatively, D is TRBD1 (6 bases). The germline CDR1 and CDR2 sequences are SGHTA and FQGNSA. The CDR3 spans 15 residues. Trimming left V 3 bases short and J 0 bases short, with 12 bases between.

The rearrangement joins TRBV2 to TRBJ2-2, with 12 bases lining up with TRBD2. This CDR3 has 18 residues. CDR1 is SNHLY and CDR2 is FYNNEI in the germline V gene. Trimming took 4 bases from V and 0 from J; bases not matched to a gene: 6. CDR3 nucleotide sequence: TGTGCCAGCAGTGCTGGGACTAGCGGGCCTACGAACACCGGGGAGCTGTTTTTT. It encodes CASSAGTSGPTNTGELFF.

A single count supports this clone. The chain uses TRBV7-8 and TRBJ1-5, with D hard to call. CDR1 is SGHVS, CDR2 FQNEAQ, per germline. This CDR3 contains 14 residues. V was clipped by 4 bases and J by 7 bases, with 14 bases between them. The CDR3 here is CASSSSLVRQPQHF. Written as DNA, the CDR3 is TGTGCCAGCAGCTCCTCCCTAGTCCGACAGCCCCAGCATTTT.

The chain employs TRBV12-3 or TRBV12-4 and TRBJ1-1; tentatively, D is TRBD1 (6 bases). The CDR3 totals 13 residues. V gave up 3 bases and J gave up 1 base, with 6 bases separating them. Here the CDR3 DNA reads TGTGCCAGCAGTTTCAGGGGGAACACTGAAGCTTTCTTT. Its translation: CASSFRGNTEAFF.

The CDR3 spells CASISSSASTDTQYF. CDR3 nucleotides: TGTGCCAGTATCAGCTCGAGCGCTAGCACAGATACGCAGTATTTT. The chain carries TRBV19 and TRBJ2-3, with D uncertain. The V and J ends lost 7 bases and 0 bases respectively, with 14 bases between them. This CDR3 has 15 residues. Germline V gene data show CDR1 as LNHDA and CDR2 as SQIVND (reference sequence).

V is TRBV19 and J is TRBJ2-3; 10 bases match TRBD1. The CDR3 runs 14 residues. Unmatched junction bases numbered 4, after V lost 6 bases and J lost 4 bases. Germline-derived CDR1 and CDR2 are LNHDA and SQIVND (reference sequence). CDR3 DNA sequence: TGTGCCAGTAGGGACAGGGGGAAGGCAGATACGCAGTATTTT. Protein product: CASRDRGKADTQYF. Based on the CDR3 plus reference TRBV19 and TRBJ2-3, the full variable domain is DGGITQSPKYLFRKEGQNVTLSCEQNLNHDAMYWYRQDPGQGLRLIYYSQIVNDFQKGDIAEGYSVSREKKESFPLTVTSAQKNPTAFYLCASRDRGKADTQYFGPGTRLTVL.

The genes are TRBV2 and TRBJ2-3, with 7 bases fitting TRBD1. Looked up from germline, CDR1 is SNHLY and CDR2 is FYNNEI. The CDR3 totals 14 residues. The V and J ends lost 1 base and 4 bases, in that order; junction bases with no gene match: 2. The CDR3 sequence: CASSEGQGADTQYF. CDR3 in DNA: TGTGCCAGCAGTGAAGGGCAGGGGGCAGATACGCAGTATTTT. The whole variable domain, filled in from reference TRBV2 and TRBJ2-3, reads EPEVTQTPSHQVTQMGQEVILRCVPISNHLYFYWYRQILGQKVEFLVSFYNNEISEKSEIFDDQFSVERPDGSNFTLKIRSTKLEDSAMYFCASSEGQGADTQYFGPGTRLTVL.

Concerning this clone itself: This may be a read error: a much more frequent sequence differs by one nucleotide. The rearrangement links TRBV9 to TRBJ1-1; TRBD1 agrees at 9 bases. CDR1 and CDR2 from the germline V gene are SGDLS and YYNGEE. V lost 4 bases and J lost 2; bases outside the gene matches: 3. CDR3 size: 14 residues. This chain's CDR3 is CASSSGQGNTEAFF. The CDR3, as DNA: TGTGCCAGCAGCTCGGGACAGGGAAACACTGAAGCTTTCTTT.

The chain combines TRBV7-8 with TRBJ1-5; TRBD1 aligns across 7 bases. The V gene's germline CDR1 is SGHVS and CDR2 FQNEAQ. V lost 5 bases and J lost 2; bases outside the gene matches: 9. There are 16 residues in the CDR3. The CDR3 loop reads CASSHEGAWGNQPQHF. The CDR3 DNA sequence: TGTGCCAGCAGCCACGAGGGGGCGTGGGGCAATCAGCCCCAGCATTTT.

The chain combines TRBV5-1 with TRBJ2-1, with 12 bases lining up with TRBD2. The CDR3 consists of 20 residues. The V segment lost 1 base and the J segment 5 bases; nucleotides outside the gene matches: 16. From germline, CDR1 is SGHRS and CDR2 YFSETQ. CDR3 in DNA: TGCGCCAGCAGCTTGTATCTGAGGGGGACGAGGACTAGCGGGAACAATGAGCAGTTCTTC. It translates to CASSLYLRGTRTSGNNEQFF.

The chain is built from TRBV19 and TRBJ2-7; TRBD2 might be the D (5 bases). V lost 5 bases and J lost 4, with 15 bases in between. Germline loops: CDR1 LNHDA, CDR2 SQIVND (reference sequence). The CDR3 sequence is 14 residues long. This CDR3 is CASSVLAGGYEQYF. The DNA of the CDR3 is TGTGCCAGTAGTGTTCTAGCCGGAGGATACGAGCAGTACTTC.

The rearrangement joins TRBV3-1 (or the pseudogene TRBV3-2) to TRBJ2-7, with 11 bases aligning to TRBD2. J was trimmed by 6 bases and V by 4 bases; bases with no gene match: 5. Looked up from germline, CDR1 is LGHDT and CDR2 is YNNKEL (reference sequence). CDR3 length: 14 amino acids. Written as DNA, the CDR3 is TGTGCCAGCAGCCTACTAGCGGGAGATGCCGAGCAGTACTTC. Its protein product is CASSLLAGDAEQYF.